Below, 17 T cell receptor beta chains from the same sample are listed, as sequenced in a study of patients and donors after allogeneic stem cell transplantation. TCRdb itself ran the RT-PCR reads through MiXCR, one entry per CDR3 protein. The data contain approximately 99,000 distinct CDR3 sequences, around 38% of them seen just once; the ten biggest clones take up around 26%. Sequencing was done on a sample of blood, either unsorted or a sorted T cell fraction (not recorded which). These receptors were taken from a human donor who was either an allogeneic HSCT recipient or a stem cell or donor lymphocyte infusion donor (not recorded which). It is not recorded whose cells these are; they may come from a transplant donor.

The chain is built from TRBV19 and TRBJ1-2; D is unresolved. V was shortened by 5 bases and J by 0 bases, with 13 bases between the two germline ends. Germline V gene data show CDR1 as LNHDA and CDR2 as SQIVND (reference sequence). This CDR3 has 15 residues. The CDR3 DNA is TGTGCCAGTAGTCTTGAAGGGCTCCCTAACTATGGCTACACCTTC. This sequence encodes CASSLEGLPNYGYTF.

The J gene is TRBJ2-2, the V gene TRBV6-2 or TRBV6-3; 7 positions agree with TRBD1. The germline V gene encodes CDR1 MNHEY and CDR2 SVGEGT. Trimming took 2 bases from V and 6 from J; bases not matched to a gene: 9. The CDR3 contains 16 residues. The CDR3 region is CASSYTKGAVAGELFF. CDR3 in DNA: TGTGCCAGCAGTTACACCAAGGGGGCCGTCGCCGGGGAGCTGTTTTTT.

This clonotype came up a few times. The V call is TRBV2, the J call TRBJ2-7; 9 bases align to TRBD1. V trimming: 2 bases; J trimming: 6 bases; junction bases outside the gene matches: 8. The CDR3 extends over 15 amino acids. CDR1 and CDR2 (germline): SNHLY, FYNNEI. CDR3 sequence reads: CASSEQPGTGIEQYF. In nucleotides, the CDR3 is TGTGCCAGCAGTGAACAACCCGGGACAGGGATCGAGCAGTACTTC.

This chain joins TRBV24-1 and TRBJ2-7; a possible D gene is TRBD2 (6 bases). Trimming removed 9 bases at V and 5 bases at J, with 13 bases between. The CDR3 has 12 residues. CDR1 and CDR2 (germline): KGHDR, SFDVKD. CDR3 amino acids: CATARESDEQYF. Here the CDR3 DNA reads TGTGCCACCGCCCGGGAGAGTGACGAGCAGTACTTC.

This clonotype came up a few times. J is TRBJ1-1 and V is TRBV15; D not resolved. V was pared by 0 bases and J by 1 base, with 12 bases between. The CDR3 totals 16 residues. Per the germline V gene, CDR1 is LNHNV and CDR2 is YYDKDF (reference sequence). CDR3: CATSRDMFGRNTEAFF. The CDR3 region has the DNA TGTGCCACCAGCAGAGATATGTTTGGGAGGAACACTGAAGCTTTCTTT. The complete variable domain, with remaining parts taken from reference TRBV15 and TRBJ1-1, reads DAMVIQNPRYQVTQFGKPVTLSCSQTLNHNVMYWYQQKSSQAPKLLFHYYDKDFNNEADTPDNFQSRRPNTSFCFLDIRSPGLGDTAMYLCATSRDMFGRNTEAFFGQGTRLTVV.

CDR3 in DNA: TGCGCCAGCAGCCAAGAGCTACCTGAAGAGACCCAGTACTTC. As protein: CASSQELPEETQYF. V is TRBV4-3 and J is TRBJ2-5; D ambiguous. V gave up 0 bases and J gave up 3 bases, with 8 bases separating them. There are 14 residues in the CDR3. Germline V gene lookup returns CDR1 LGHNA and CDR2 YSLEER.

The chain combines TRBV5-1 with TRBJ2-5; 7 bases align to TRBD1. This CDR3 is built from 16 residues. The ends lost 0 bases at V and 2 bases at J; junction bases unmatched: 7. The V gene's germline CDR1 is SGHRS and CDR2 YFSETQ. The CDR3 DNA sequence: TGCGCCAGCAGCTTGGAGAAGGGGGCGTATCAAGAGACCCAGTACTTC. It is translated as CASSLEKGAYQETQYF.

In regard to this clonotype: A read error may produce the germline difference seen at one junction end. Written as DNA, the CDR3 is TGTGCCAGTAGCCAGCCCGGGACAGGGGGCGGAAAACTGTTTTTT. This codes for CASSQPGTGGGKLFF. The chain recombines TRBV3-1 with TRBJ1-4, with 12 bases fitting TRBD1. From germline, CDR1 is LGHDT and CDR2 YNNKEL (reference sequence). The CDR3 runs 15 residues. The entire variable domain, with the rest obtained from reference TRBV3-1 and TRBJ1-4, is as follows: DTAVSQTPKYLVTQMGNDKSIKCEQNLGHDTMYWYKQDSKKFLKIMFSYNNKELIINETVPNRFSPKSPDKAHLNLHINSLELGDSAVYFCASSQPGTGGGKLFFGSGTQLSVL.

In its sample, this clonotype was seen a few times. CDR3 loop: CASSTPAGLTEAFF. DNA of the CDR3: TGTGCCAGCAGTACCCCCGCAGGACTTACTGAAGCTTTCTTT. The chain uses TRBV27 and TRBJ1-1; D not certain. CDR3 length equals 14 residues. The V end was cut by 5 bases, the J end by 5 bases, with 15 bases between. Germline-derived CDR1 and CDR2 are MNHEY and SMNVEV (reference sequence).

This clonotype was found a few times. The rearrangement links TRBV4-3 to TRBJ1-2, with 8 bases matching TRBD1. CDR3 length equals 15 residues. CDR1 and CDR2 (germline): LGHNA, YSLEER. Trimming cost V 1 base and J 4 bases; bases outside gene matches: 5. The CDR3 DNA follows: TGCGCCAGCAGCCAAGCTGACAGGGGAATCTATGGCTACACCTTC. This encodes CASSQADRGIYGYTF.

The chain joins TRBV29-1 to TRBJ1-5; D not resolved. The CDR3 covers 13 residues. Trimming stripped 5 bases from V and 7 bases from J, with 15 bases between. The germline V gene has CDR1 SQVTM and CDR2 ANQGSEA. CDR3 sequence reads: CSVTGRAGQPQHF. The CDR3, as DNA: TGCAGCGTTACCGGTAGGGCCGGCCAGCCCCAGCATTTT.

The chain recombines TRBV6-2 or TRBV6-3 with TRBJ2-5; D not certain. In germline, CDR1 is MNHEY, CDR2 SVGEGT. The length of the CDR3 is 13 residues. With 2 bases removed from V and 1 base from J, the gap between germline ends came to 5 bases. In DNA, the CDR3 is TGTGCCAGCAGTTACCGGGCCCAAGAGACCCAGTACTTC. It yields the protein CASSYRAQETQYF.

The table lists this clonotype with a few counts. The CDR3 DNA follows: TGTGCCAGCACCGGGACTAGCGGGAACGGGTCGGGCACAGATACGCAGTATTTT. It specifies CASTGTSGNGSGTDTQYF. The J gene is TRBJ2-3, the V gene TRBV27, with 13 bases that match TRBD2. The CDR3 is 18 residues long. The germline CDR1 and CDR2 sequences are MNHEY and SMNVEV (reference sequence). J was trimmed by 1 base and V by 7 bases; bases with no gene match: 11.

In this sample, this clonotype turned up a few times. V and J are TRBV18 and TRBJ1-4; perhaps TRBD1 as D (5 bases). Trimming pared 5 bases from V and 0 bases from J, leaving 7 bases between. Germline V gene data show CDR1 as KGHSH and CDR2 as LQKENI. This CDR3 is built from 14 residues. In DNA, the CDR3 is TGTGCCAGCTCAGAGACAGCAACTAATGAAAAACTGTTTTTT. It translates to CASSETATNEKLFF.

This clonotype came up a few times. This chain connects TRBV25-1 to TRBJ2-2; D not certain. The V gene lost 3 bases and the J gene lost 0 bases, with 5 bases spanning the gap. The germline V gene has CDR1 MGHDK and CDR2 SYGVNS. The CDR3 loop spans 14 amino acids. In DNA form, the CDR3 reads TGTGCCAGCAGTGACAGACCGAACACCGGGGAGCTGTTTTTT. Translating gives CASSDRPNTGELFF.

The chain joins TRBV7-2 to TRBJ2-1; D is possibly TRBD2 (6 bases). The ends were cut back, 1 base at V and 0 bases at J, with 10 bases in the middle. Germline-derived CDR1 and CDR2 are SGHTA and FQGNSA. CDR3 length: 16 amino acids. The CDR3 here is CASSLGGGDSYNEQFF. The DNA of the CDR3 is TGTGCCAGCAGCTTAGGGGGCGGGGACTCCTACAATGAGCAGTTCTTC.

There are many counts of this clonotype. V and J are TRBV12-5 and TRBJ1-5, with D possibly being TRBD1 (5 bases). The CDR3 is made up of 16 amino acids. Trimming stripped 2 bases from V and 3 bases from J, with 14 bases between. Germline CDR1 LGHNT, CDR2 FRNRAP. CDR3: CASGLYLGAINQPQHF. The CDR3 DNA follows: TGTGCTAGTGGTTTGTATCTCGGGGCTATCAATCAGCCCCAGCATTTT.